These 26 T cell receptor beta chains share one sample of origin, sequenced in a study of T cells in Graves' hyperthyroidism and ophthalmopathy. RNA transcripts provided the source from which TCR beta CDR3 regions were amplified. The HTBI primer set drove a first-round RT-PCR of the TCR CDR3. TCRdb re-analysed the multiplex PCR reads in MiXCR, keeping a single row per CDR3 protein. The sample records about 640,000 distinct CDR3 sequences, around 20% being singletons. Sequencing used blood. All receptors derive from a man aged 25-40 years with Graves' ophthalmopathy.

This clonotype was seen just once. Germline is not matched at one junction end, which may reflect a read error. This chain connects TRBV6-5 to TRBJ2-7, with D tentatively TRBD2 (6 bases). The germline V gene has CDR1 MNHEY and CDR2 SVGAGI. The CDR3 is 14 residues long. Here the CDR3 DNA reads TGTGCCAGCAGTGCCCTTACTAGCTCCGACGAGCAGTACTTC. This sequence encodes CASSALTSSDEQYF.

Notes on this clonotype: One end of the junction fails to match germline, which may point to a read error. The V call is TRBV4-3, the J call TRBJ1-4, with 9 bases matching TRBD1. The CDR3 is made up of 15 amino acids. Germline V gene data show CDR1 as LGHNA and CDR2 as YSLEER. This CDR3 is CAGRYTGTGSEKLFF. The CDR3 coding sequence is TGCGCCGGCAGGTATACCGGGACAGGGAGCGAAAAACTGTTTTTT.

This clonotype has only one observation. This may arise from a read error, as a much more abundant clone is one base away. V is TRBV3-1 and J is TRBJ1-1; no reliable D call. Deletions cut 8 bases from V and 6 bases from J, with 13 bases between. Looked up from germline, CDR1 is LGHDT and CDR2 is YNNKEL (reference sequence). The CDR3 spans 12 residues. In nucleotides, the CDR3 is TGTGCCAGCGGCGCTACCGGCGCTGAAGCTTTCTTT. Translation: CASGATGAEAFF.

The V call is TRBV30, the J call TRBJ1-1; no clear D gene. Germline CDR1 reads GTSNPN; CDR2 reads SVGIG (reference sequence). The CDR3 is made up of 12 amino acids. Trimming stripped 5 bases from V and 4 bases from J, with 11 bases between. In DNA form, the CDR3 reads TGTGCCTGGTGGGTCCGTGCCACTGAAGCTTTCTTT. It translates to CAWWVRATEAFF. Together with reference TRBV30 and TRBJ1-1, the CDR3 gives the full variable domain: SQTIHQWPATLVQPVGSPLSLECTVEGTSNPNLYWYRQAAGRGLQLLFYSVGIGQISSEVPQNLSASRPQDRQFILSSKKLLLSDSGFYLCAWWVRATEAFFGQGTRLTVV.

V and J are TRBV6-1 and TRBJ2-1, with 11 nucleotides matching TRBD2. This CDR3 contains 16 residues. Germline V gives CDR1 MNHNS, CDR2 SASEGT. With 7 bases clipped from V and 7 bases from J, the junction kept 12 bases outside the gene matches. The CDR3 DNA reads TGTGCCAGCACTGGTCTCGGGCTAGCGGGAGGTAATGAGCAGTTCTTC. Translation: CASTGLGLAGGNEQFF.

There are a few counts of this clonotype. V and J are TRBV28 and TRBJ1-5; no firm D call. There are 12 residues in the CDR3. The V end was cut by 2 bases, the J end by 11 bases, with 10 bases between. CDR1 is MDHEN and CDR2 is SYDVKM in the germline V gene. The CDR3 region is CASSLTQRTQHF. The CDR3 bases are TGTGCCAGCAGTTTAACTCAGAGAACCCAGCATTTT.

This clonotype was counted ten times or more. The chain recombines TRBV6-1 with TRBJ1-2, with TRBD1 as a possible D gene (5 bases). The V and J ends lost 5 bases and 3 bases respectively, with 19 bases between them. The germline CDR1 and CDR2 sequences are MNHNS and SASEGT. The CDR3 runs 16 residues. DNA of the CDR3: TGTGCCAGCAGTTATGGAGGGGCTCTGGTGTACTATGGCTACACCTTC. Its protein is CASSYGGALVYYGYTF.

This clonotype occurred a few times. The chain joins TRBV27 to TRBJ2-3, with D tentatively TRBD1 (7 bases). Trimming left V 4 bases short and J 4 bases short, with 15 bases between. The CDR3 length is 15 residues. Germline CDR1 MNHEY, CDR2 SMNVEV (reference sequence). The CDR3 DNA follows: TGTGCCAGCAGTTACCCAGGGGGAGGTGCAGATACGCAGTATTTT. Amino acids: CASSYPGGGADTQYF.

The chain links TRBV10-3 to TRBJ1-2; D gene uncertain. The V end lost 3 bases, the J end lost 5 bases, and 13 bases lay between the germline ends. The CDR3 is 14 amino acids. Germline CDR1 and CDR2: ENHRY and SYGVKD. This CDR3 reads CAISDSLEGYGYTF. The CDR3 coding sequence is TGTGCCATCAGTGATAGTCTCGAGGGTTATGGCTACACCTTC.

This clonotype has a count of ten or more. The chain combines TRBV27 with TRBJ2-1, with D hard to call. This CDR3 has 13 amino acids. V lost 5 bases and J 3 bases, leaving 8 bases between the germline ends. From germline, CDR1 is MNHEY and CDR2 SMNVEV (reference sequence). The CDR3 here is CASSGTGYNEQFF. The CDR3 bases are TGTGCCAGCAGTGGTACGGGCTACAATGAGCAGTTCTTC.

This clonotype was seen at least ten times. The CDR3 bases are TGTGCCAGCTTACTAAGGACAGGGCACTACGAGCAGTACTTC. This gives the protein CASLLRTGHYEQYF. This chain joins TRBV28 and TRBJ2-7; 8 bases map to TRBD1. Per the germline V gene, CDR1 is MDHEN and CDR2 is SYDVKM. Germline trimming cut 8 bases from V and 3 bases from J; bases unmatched to any gene: 9. The CDR3 is 14 residues long.

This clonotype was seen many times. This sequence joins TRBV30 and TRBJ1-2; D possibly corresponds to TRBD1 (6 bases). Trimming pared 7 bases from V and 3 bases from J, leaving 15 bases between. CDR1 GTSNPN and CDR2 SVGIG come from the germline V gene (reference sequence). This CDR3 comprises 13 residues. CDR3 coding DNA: TGTGCCTACGGCCGGGACACCTACTATGGCTACACCTTC. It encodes CAYGRDTYYGYTF.

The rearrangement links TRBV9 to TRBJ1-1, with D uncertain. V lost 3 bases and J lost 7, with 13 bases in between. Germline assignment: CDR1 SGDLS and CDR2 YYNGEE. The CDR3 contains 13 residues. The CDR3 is CASSGTSHGEAFF. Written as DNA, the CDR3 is TGTGCCAGCAGCGGGACCAGTCATGGTGAAGCTTTCTTT.

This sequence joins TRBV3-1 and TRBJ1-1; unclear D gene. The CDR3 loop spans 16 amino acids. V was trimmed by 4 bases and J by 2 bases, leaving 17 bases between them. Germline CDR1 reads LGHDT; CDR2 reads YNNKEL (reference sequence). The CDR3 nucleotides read TGTGCCAGCAGCCCTCGTTTTGGACGGGGAAACACTGAAGCTTTCTTT. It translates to CASSPRFGRGNTEAFF.

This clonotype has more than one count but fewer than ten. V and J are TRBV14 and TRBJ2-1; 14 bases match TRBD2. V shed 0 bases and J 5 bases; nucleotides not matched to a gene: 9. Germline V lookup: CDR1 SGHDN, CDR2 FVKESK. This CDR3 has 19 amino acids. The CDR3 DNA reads TGTGCCAGCAGCCAAGACCCCTTGGGACTAGCGGGAGTCAACAATGAGCAGTTCTTC. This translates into CASSQDPLGLAGVNNEQFF.

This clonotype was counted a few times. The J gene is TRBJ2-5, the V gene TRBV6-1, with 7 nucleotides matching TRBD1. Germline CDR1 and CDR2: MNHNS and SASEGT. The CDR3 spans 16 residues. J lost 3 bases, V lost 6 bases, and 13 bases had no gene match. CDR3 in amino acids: CASRFTSGQPKETQYF. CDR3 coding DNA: TGTGCCAGCAGATTCACATCGGGACAGCCAAAAGAGACCCAGTACTTC.

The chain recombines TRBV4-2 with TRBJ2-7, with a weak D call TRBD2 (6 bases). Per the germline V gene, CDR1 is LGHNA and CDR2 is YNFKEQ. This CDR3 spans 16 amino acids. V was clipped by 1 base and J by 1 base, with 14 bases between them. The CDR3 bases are TGTGCCAGCAGCCAAGGGGTAGCGGCAGTTTCCTACGAGCAGTACTTC. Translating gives CASSQGVAAVSYEQYF.

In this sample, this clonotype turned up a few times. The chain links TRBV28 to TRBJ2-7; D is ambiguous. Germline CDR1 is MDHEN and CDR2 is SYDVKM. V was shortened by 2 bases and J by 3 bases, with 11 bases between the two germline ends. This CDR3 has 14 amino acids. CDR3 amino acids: CASSLPAGFYEQYF. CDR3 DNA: TGTGCCAGCAGTTTACCGGCAGGCTTCTACGAGCAGTACTTC.

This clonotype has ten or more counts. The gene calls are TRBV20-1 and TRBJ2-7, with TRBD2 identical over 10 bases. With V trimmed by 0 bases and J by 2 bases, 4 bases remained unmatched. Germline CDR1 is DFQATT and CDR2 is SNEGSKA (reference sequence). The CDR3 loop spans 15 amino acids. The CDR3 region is CSAREGLAFTYEQYF. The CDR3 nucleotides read TGCAGTGCTAGAGAGGGACTAGCGTTTACCTACGAGCAGTACTTC.

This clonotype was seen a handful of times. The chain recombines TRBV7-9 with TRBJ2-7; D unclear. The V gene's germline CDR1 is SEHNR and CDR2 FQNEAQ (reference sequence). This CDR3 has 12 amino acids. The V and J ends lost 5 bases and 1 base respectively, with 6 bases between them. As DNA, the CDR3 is TGTGCCAGCAGCGTGATGTCCTACGAGCAGTACTTC. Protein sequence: CASSVMSYEQYF.

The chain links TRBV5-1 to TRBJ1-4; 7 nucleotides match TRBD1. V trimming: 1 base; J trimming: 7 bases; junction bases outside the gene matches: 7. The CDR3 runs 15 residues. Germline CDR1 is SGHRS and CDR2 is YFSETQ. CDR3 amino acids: CASSLTGQLAEKLFF. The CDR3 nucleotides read TGCGCCAGCAGCTTGACGGGACAGCTGGCTGAAAAACTGTTTTTT.

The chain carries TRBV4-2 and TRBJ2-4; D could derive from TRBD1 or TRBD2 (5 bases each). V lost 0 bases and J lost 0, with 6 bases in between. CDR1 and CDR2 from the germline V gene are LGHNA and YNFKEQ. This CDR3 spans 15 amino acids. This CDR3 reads CASSQEGTAKNIQYF. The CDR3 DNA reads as TGTGCCAGCAGCCAAGAAGGGACAGCCAAAAACATTCAGTACTTC.

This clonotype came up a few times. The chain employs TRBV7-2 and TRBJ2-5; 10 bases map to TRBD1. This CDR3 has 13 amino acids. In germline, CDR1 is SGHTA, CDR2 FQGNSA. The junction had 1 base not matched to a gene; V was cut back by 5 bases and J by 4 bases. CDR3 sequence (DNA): TGTGCCAGCAGCAGACAGGGGGCAGAGACCCAGTACTTC. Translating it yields CASSRQGAETQYF. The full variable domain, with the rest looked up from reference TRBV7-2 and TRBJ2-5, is GAGVSQSPSNKVTEKGKDVELRCDPISGHTALYWYRQSLGQGLEFLIYFQGNSAPDKSGLPSDRFSAERTGGSVSTLTIQRTQQEDSAVYLCASSRQGAETQYFGPGTRLLVL.

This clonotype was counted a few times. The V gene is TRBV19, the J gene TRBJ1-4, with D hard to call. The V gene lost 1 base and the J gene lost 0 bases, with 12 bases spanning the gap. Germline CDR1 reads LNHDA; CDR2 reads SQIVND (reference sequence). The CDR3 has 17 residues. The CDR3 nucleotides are TGTGCCAGTAGTATAGTCGGAGGTCGGGCAACTAATGAAAAACTGTTTTTT. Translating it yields CASSIVGGRATNEKLFF.

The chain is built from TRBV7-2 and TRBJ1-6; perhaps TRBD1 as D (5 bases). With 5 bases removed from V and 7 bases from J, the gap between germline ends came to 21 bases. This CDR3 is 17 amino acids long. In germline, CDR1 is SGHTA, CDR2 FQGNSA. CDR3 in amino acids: CASSAPRVIRRNSPLHF. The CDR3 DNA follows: TGTGCCAGCAGCGCACCCAGGGTAATTAGACGGAATTCACCCCTCCACTTT.

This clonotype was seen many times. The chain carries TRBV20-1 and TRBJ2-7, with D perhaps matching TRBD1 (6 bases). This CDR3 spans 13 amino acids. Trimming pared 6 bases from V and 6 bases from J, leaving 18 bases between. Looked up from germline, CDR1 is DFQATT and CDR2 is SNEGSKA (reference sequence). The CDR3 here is CSALRPGAGEQYF. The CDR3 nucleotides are TGCAGTGCCCTTAGGCCAGGGGCTGGCGAGCAGTACTTC.